This passage covers 12 T cell receptor beta chains from one sample sequenced in a study of T cell changes during pregnancy in multiple sclerosis. Some clones are missing from TCRdb's copy, which holds only in-frame ones; the method was immunoSEQ multiplex PCR. The sample includes 75,000 to 95,000 clones, 91% of them seen just once. The sequenced sample was peripheral blood, obtained before pregnancy. These receptors came from a female donor with multiple sclerosis, enrolled in a pregnancy study.

The chain joins TRBV21-1 to TRBJ2-1; TRBD2, as called in the table, went unchecked against the DNA. TRBV21-1 is assigned pseudogene status. The CDR3 covers 19 residues. The CDR3 loop is CASSKAGLAGGLWYNEQFF. CDR3 nucleotide sequence: TGTGCCAGCAGCAAAGCTGGCCTAGCGGGGGGTTTGTGGTACAATGAGCAGTTCTTC.

The V gene is TRBV19, the J gene TRBJ2-3; maybe TRBD2 (5 bases). Germline V gene lookup returns CDR1 LNHDA and CDR2 SQIVND (reference sequence). V was clipped by 5 bases and J by 3 bases, with 15 bases between them. CDR3 length equals 15 residues. As DNA, the CDR3 is TGTGCCAGTAGTCTGGTCTGGAGAGGGACAGATACGCAGTATTTT. It is translated as CASSLVWRGTDTQYF. Based on the CDR3 plus reference TRBV19 and TRBJ2-3, the full variable domain is DGGITQSPKYLFRKEGQNVTLSCEQNLNHDAMYWYRQDPGQGLRLIYYSQIVNDFQKGDIAEGYSVSREKKESFPLTVTSAQKNPTAFYLCASSLVWRGTDTQYFGPGTRLTVL.

CDR3 in DNA: TGTGCCAGCAGTTTGCCCGGACAGGGGGGCTCTGGGGCCAACGTCCTGACTTTC. It encodes CASSLPGQGGSGANVLTF. The V gene is TRBV5-4, the J gene TRBJ2-6, with 10 bases that match TRBD1. V lost 5 bases to trimming and J lost 0 bases; unmatched junction nucleotides: 8. Germline-derived CDR1 and CDR2 are SGHNT and YYREEE (reference sequence). The CDR3 contains 18 residues.

The CDR3 nucleotides read TGCGCCAGCAGCCAGACTACAGGGCTGGGGGAGACCCAGTACTTC. Translating gives CASSQTTGLGETQYF. The chain couples TRBV4-1 to TRBJ2-5; D possibly corresponds to TRBD1 (6 bases). The CDR3 totals 15 residues. Germline V gene lookup returns CDR1 MGHRA and CDR2 YSYEKL. Trimming stripped 3 bases from V and 5 bases from J, with 16 bases between.

The V call is TRBV4-3, the J call TRBJ2-3, with 10 bases lining up with TRBD1. Trimming removed 0 bases from V and 5 bases from J; junction bases left unmatched: 5. The CDR3 spans 16 residues. Germline V gene data show CDR1 as LGHNA and CDR2 as YSLEER. The CDR3 region is CASSQDTGQGKDTQYF. In DNA form, the CDR3 reads TGCGCCAGCAGCCAAGATACGGGACAGGGGAAAGATACGCAGTATTTT.

This chain links TRBV9 with TRBJ2-3, with TRBD2 matching 8 bases. This CDR3 is built from 15 residues. The V segment lost 0 bases and the J segment 4 bases; nucleotides outside the gene matches: 4. Germline assignment: CDR1 SGDLS and CDR2 YYNGEE. Written as DNA, the CDR3 is TGTGCCAGCAGCGTAGCCTCACTAGCGGCAGATACGCAGTATTTT. Translating it yields CASSVASLAADTQYF.

The rearrangement links TRBV2 to TRBJ1-1; D might be TRBD1 (5 bases). The CDR3 loop spans 20 amino acids. The V end was cut by 6 bases, the J end by 1 base, with 30 bases between. CDR1 and CDR2 (germline): SNHLY, FYNNEI. This CDR3 reads CASSPRVKNARYTTNTEAFF. The CDR3 bases are TGTGCCAGCAGCCCCAGGGTTAAGAATGCCCGTTACACTACGAACACTGAAGCTTTCTTT.

V usage is TRBV7-9 and J usage is TRBJ2-7; 12 bases align to TRBD2. Germline V gene data show CDR1 as SEHNR and CDR2 as FQNEAQ (reference sequence). Unmatched junction bases numbered 16, after V lost 3 bases and J lost 7 bases. This CDR3 has 18 residues. The DNA for the CDR3 is TGTGCCAGCAGCTTCCCAGGACTAGCGGGGTCGACCGCAGGGGAGCAGTACTTC. This codes for CASSFPGLAGSTAGEQYF.

This clone was recorded a few times. The chain links TRBV6-5 to TRBJ2-7; maybe TRBD2 (5 bases). Germline CDR1 MNHEY, CDR2 SVGAGI. The CDR3 sequence is 14 residues long. The V and J ends lost 0 bases and 6 bases respectively, with 12 bases between them. The CDR3 protein is CASSYSTTRGEQYF. The CDR3 coding sequence is TGTGCCAGCAGTTACTCGACCACTAGAGGCGAGCAGTACTTC.

The chain carries TRBV4-3 and TRBJ2-3, with 7 bases fitting TRBD2. The J segment lost 3 bases and the V segment lost 0 bases, leaving 9 bases of the junction unmatched. The CDR3 is made up of 17 amino acids. In germline, CDR1 is LGHNA, CDR2 YSLEER. CDR3 sequence (DNA): TGCGCCAGCAGCCAAGATTATCGGCTAGCGGTAACAGATACGCAGTATTTT. Its protein product is CASSQDYRLAVTDTQYF.

This sequence joins TRBV19 and TRBJ1-4; no definite D call. V lost 5 bases, J lost 6 bases, and 16 bases lay in between. This CDR3 spans 15 amino acids. Germline V gives CDR1 LNHDA, CDR2 SQIVND (reference sequence). The DNA of the CDR3 is TGTGCCAGTAGTTCCCTCCGGCGGGGATATGAAAAACTGTTTTTT. This gives the protein CASSSLRRGYEKLFF.

The CDR3 reads CASSQVPGQGATEAFF. The CDR3 coding sequence is TGCGCCAGCAGCCAAGTTCCGGGACAGGGGGCCACTGAAGCTTTCTTT. The rearrangement joins TRBV4-1 to TRBJ1-1; TRBD1 matches at 12 bases. Trimming removed 1 base from V and 4 bases from J; junction bases left unmatched: 4. The CDR3 has 16 residues. The germline V gene has CDR1 MGHRA and CDR2 YSYEKL.